This T cell receptor beta chain was sequenced during a study of cytomegalovirus exposure and HLA in healthy donors. A remark on this clone: Its antigen is not known.

Points from the study as a whole: TCR beta V- and J-gene trimming, according to a later analysis, was linked to a missense DCLRE1C variant. Later analysis identified over 15,000 TCR beta sequences associated with HLA alleles, using a false discovery rate threshold of 0.05.

Amplification used 60 Vbeta primers and 13 Jbeta primers. Only in-frame clones appear in the TCRdb table, and some are missing; sequencing was by immunoSEQ multiplex PCR. The sample lists around 130,000 clones; about 80% were seen once. The CDR3 is made up of 17 amino acids. Germline CDR1 is LNHDA and CDR2 is SQIVND (reference sequence). Trimming shortened V by 3 bases and J by 2 bases, and 14 bases separated the two germline ends. Input material: PBMCs. The sequence derives from a man between 45 and 60 years old in good health and CMV-seronegative. This chain connects TRBV19 to TRBJ2-6; possible D gene TRBD2, 5 bases. CDR3 sequence: CASSMGIEAAGANVLTF. CDR3 DNA: TGTGCCAGTAGTATGGGCATTGAAGCGGCTGGGGCCAACGTCCTGACTTTC. The full variable domain, its missing parts supplied by reference TRBV19 and TRBJ2-6, is DGGITQSPKYLFRKEGQNVTLSCEQNLNHDAMYWYRQDPGQGLRLIYYSQIVNDFQKGDIAEGYSVSREKKESFPLTVTSAQKNPTAFYLCASSMGIEAAGANVLTFGAGSRLTVL.